This T cell receptor beta chain was identified during a study of T cells in Graves' hyperthyroidism and ophthalmopathy. Amplified regions were TCR beta CDR3 sequences from RNA transcripts. The TCR CDR3 first-round RT-PCR relied on the HTBI primer set. TCRdb itself ran the multiplex PCR reads through MiXCR, one entry per CDR3 protein. Among approximately 520,000 distinct CDR3 sequences listed, approximately 25% were seen once. Each diagnosis was grounded in clinical symptoms, serum thyroxine and TRAb, thyroid ultrasound, and orbital computed tomography. Broader study findings: Most clonotypes expanded in thyroid above 0.001 were likewise present in blood.

This clonotype showed up many times. Its antigen is unknown. The CDR3 is made up of 14 amino acids. With V trimmed by 3 bases and J by 2 bases, 4 bases remained unmatched. CDR1 and CDR2 (germline): MDHEN, SYDVKM. Sequences were obtained from blood. This rearrangement joins TRBV28 to TRBJ2-7, with 7 bases identical to TRBD1. The sequence derives from a woman aged 25-40 years with Graves' ophthalmopathy. This CDR3 reads CASSLDRPPYEQYF. CDR3 in DNA: TGTGCCAGCAGTTTGGACAGGCCACCCTACGAGCAGTACTTC.